What follows are 18 T cell receptor beta chains derived from one specimen sequenced in a study of cytomegalovirus exposure and HLA in healthy donors. Primers included in the PCR were 60 Vbeta and 13 Jbeta primers. The data were produced by immunoSEQ multiplex PCR, yet TCRdb's version contains in-frame clones alone and is incomplete. The repertoire consists of around 140,000 clones, with 78% occurring once and the leading ten covering 2.5% to 3.5%. Material for sequencing was PBMCs. The receptors shown here come from a female donor in good health and CMV-seronegative.

The chain is built from TRBV14 and TRBJ1-6, with TRBD1 as a possible D gene (5 bases). The CDR3 has 16 residues. Germline V lookup: CDR1 SGHDN, CDR2 FVKESK. V was clipped by 3 bases and J by 5 bases, with 14 bases between them. CDR3 loop: CASSQVGGNHNSPLHF. For the CDR3, the DNA is TGTGCCAGCAGCCAGGTCGGGGGGAACCATAATTCACCCCTCCACTTT.

This clone has only one observation. The chain has TRBV27 and TRBJ2-4; D uncertain. V dropped 8 bases and J dropped 6 bases, with 20 bases sitting between them. Germline V gives CDR1 MNHEY, CDR2 SMNVEV (reference sequence). This CDR3 is 15 amino acids long. The CDR3 protein is CASVSLTENLNIQYF. The CDR3 coding sequence is TGTGCCAGCGTCTCCCTGACGGAGAATCTAAACATTCAGTACTTC.

The chain uses TRBV5-6 and TRBJ2-1, with TRBD1 matching over 10 bases. J gave up 3 bases and V 2 bases, and 8 bases lay outside the gene matches. CDR3 length: 17 amino acids. Looked up from germline, CDR1 is SGHDT and CDR2 is YYEEEE. The CDR3 here is CASSFRRGTGVYNEQFF. CDR3 DNA: TGTGCCAGCAGCTTTCGTAGGGGGACAGGGGTCTACAATGAGCAGTTCTTC.

This clone has a single count. This chain connects TRBV5-1 to TRBJ2-1, with 9 bases lining up with TRBD1. The germline gives CDR1 SGHRS, CDR2 YFSETQ. CDR3 size: 15 residues. J was trimmed by 6 bases and V by 5 bases; bases with no gene match: 9. The CDR3 coding sequence is TGCGCCAGCAGTCGGCCGGGACAGGGTATCAATGAGCAGTTCTTC. Translation gives CASSRPGQGINEQFF.

The genes are TRBV6-6 and TRBJ1-5; D gene ambiguous. Germline lookup yields CDR1 MNHNY and CDR2 SVGAGI (reference sequence). This CDR3 region has 13 residues. V was clipped by 7 bases and J by 6 bases, with 13 bases between them. CDR3 coding DNA: TGTGCCAGCACCCCCTGGCGGGGTCAGCCCCAGCATTTT. Translated, it gives CASTPWRGQPQHF.

The rearrangement joins TRBV27 to TRBJ2-7; 12 nucleotides agree with TRBD1. Looked up from germline, CDR1 is MNHEY and CDR2 is SMNVEV (reference sequence). This CDR3 comprises 16 residues. V lost 1 base to trimming and J lost 4 bases; unmatched junction nucleotides: 5. The CDR3 region is CASSLWRDRGLYEQYF. For the CDR3, the DNA is TGTGCCAGCAGTTTATGGAGGGACAGGGGGCTTTACGAGCAGTACTTC.

This clone was recorded only once. The germline gene is not matched at one end of the junction; a read error may be the cause. The chain uses TRBV7-9 and TRBJ1-2, with unresolved D. The CDR3 loop spans 12 amino acids. The germline V gene has CDR1 SEHNR and CDR2 FQNEAQ (reference sequence). The CDR3 DNA follows: TGTTCCAGCAGCCTCCGGGGAGGCGGCTACACCTTC. This encodes CSSSLRGGGYTF.

The chain employs TRBV9 and TRBJ2-1; 7 bases are a match to TRBD1. The V segment lost 3 bases and the J segment 8 bases; nucleotides outside the gene matches: 8. The CDR3 extends over 14 amino acids. Germline V gene sequence: CDR1 SGDLS, CDR2 YYNGEE. The DNA of the CDR3 is TGTGCCAGCAGCGCCGCCCCGGGACAGCATGAGCAGTTCTTC. The encoded protein is CASSAAPGQHEQFF.

The chain is built from TRBV6-1 and TRBJ1-2, with D maybe TRBD1 (6 bases). Germline V gene sequence: CDR1 MNHNS, CDR2 SASEGT. The CDR3 spans 14 residues. V was trimmed by 2 bases and J by 1 base, leaving 8 bases between them. Here the CDR3 reads CASSESRGNYGYTF. The CDR3 region has the DNA TGTGCCAGCAGTGAAAGCAGGGGTAACTATGGCTACACCTTC.

The CDR3 loop reads CASSDRATSTGYTF. The DNA of the CDR3 is TGTGCCAGCAGTGACAGGGCAACGTCGACCGGCTACACCTTC. The J gene is TRBJ1-2, the V gene TRBV6-1; D perhaps matches TRBD1 (5 bases). From germline, CDR1 is MNHNS and CDR2 SASEGT. The CDR3 has 14 amino acids. Trimming left V 3 bases short and J 8 bases short, with 16 bases between.

The V gene is TRBV9, the J gene TRBJ2-1, with 7 bases that match TRBD2. The CDR3 loop spans 15 amino acids. Germline V gene lookup returns CDR1 SGDLS and CDR2 YYNGEE. V dropped 5 bases and J dropped 5; count of bases not matched to a gene: 10. CDR3 region: CASSYRAGRNNEQFF. The CDR3 coding sequence is TGTGCCAGCAGTTACCGAGCGGGAAGAAACAATGAGCAGTTCTTC.

The chain combines TRBV6-1 with TRBJ2-1; TRBD2 is a possible D gene (5 bases). The CDR3 has 14 residues. Trimming removed 5 bases at V and 9 bases at J, with 17 bases between. Germline V gene sequence: CDR1 MNHNS, CDR2 SASEGT. Here the CDR3 reads CASSRGRTLGEQFF. The CDR3 DNA reads as TGTGCCAGCAGTCGAGGGCGGACCCTCGGTGAGCAGTTCTTC.

J is TRBJ2-1 and V is TRBV7-9, with 7 bases lining up with TRBD2. The CDR3 sequence is 12 residues long. V lost 5 bases, J lost 10 bases, and 5 bases stayed unmatched. Per germline, CDR1 SEHNR and CDR2 FQNEAQ (reference sequence). In nucleotides, the CDR3 is TGTGCCAGCAGCAAAAGGGAGGGAGAGCAGTTCTTC. Amino acid sequence: CASSKREGEQFF.

The genes are TRBV5-1 and TRBJ2-1, with a tentative D call TRBD2 (5 bases). The CDR3 totals 15 residues. The V gene lost 0 bases and the J gene lost 0 bases, with 7 bases spanning the gap. Germline CDR1 is SGHRS and CDR2 is YFSETQ. In DNA, the CDR3 is TGCGCCAGCAGCTTGGGCGGGCGCTCCTACAATGAGCAGTTCTTC. Translated, it gives CASSLGGRSYNEQFF.

J is TRBJ2-1 and V is TRBV27; possible D gene TRBD2, 5 bases. The germline V gene has CDR1 MNHEY and CDR2 SMNVEV (reference sequence). The CDR3 covers 15 residues. Trimming removed 6 bases from V and 4 bases from J, with 16 bases in between. The CDR3 is CASRPLGIAYNEQFF. CDR3 in DNA: TGTGCCAGCAGGCCACTAGGAATCGCATACAATGAGCAGTTCTTC.

V and J are TRBV7-9 and TRBJ2-7; 15 bases line up with TRBD2. Germline V gene data show CDR1 as SEHNR and CDR2 as FQNEAQ (reference sequence). The CDR3 length is 19 residues. After removal of 1 base from V and 2 bases from J, the junction contained 9 bases not matched to a gene. CDR3 sequence reads: CASSLGVWTSGGEPYEQYF. The CDR3 DNA sequence: TGTGCCAGCAGCTTAGGTGTGTGGACTAGCGGGGGGGAGCCCTACGAGCAGTACTTC.

The rearrangement links TRBV19 to TRBJ1-5, with a weak D call TRBD1 (5 bases). The CDR3 consists of 16 residues. V gave up 2 bases and J gave up 3 bases, with 14 bases separating them. Germline V gives CDR1 LNHDA, CDR2 SQIVND (reference sequence). The CDR3 nucleotides read TGTGCCAGTAGTATAATCGTGACAGCTTACAATCAGCCCCAGCATTTT. It specifies CASSIIVTAYNQPQHF. Complete variable domain (other parts from reference TRBV19 and TRBJ1-5): DGGITQSPKYLFRKEGQNVTLSCEQNLNHDAMYWYRQDPGQGLRLIYYSQIVNDFQKGDIAEGYSVSREKKESFPLTVTSAQKNPTAFYLCASSIIVTAYNQPQHFGDGTRLSIL.

The CDR3: CASSIVGLAGEQFF. The CDR3, as DNA: TGTGCCAGTAGTATAGTGGGGCTAGCGGGTGAGCAGTTCTTC. The chain joins TRBV19 to TRBJ2-1, with 8 bases lining up with TRBD2. Per germline, CDR1 LNHDA and CDR2 SQIVND (reference sequence). The CDR3 runs to 14 residues. J was trimmed by 9 bases and V by 1 base; bases with no gene match: 5.